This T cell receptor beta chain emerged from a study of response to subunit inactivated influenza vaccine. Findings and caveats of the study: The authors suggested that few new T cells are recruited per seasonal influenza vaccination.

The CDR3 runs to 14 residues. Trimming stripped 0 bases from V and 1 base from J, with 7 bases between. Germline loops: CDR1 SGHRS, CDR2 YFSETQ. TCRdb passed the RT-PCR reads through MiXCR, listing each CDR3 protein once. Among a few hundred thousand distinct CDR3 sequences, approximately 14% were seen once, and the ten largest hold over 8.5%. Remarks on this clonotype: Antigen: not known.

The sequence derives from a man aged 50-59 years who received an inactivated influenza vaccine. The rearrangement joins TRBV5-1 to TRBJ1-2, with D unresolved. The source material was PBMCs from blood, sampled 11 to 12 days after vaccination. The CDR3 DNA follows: TGCGCCAGCAGCTTGGACACCTTTAACTATGGCTACACCTTC. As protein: CASSLDTFNYGYTF.